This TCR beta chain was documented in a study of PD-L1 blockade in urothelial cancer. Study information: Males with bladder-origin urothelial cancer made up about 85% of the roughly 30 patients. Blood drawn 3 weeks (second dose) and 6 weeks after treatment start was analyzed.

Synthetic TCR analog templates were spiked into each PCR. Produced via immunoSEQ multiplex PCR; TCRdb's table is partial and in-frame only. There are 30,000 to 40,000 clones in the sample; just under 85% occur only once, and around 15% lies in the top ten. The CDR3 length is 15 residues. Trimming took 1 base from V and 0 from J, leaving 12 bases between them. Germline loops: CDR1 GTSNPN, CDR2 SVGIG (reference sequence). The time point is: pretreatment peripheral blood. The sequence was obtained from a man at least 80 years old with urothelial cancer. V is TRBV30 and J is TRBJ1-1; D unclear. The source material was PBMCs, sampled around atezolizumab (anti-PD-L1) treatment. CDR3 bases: TGTGCCTGGAGTGATTATGGAGGAATGAACACTGAAGCTTTCTTT. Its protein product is CAWSDYGGMNTEAFF.